This record looks at one T cell receptor beta chain sequence and its context. The record originates from a study of blood T cell repertoires in COVID-19. Background on the study: The study drew acute and convalescent COVID-19 samples from the United States, Italy and Spain.

Germline CDR1 and CDR2: SGHNT and YYREEE (reference sequence). V was shortened by 2 bases and J by 3 bases, with 14 bases between the two germline ends. CDR3 size: 16 residues. Assay: immunoSEQ multiplex PCR; the TCRdb copy retains only in-frame clones and omits some. This sample has 200,000 to 250,000 clones, with less than 85% found just once. V gene TRBV5-4 combines with J gene TRBJ1-4; D possibly corresponds to TRBD1 (6 bases). The TCR was taken from a woman in her 70s with active or convalescent COVID-19. Sequenced: peripheral blood. The CDR3 loop reads CASSLGGGTSNEKLFF. CDR3 nucleotides: TGTGCCAGCAGCTTAGGGGGTGGGACCTCTAATGAAAAACTGTTTTTT.